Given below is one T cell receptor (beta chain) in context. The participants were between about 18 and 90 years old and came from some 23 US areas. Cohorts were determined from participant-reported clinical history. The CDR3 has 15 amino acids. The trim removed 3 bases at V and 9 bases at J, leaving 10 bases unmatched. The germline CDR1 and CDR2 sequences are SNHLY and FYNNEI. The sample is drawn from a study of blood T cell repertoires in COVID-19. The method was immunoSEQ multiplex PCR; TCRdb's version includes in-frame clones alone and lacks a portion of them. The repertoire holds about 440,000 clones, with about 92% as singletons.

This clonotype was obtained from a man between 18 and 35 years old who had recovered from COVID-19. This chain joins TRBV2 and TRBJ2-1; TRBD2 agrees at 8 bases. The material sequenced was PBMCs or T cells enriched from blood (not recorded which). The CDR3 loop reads CASSDQLAGTGEQFF. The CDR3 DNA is TGTGCCAGCAGTGATCAGCTAGCGGGTACGGGTGAGCAGTTCTTC. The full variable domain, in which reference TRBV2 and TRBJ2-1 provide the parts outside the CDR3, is EPEVTQTPSHQVTQMGQEVILRCVPISNHLYFYWYRQILGQKVEFLVSFYNNEISEKSEIFDDQFSVERPDGSNFTLKIRSTKLEDSAMYFCASSDQLAGTGEQFFGPGTRLTVL.